The clone carrying this TCR beta chain was seen only once. Its antigen is unknown. The data originate from a study of CD4 T cells in relation to SARS-CoV-2 and coronaviruses. The study's findings and limits: Pre-pandemic and post-infection samples never came from the same donor.

Germline assignment: CDR1 LNHDA and CDR2 SQIVND (reference sequence). This CDR3 has 13 amino acids. The V end was cut by 3 bases, the J end by 6 bases, with 9 bases between. Before the COVID-19 pandemic, during about 2011-2018, CD4+ T cells were taken from unexposed donors. Isolation of CD4+ T cells took place after roughly nine days in culture. Two million PBMCs per well were cultured with about 9.8 IU/ml IL-2. Data came from immunoSEQ multiplex PCR; TCRdb stores just in-frame clones and leaves some out. The sample lists about 22,000 clones, 55% to 75% occurring once. The sequencing sample was made of CD4+ T cells from PBMCs, cultured in vitro. The TCR was taken from a human donor in good health. The J gene is TRBJ1-5, the V gene TRBV19, with D unresolved. CDR3 sequence (DNA): TGTGCCAGTAGTATTGAACGGCTTCAGCCCCAGCATTTT. Amino acid sequence: CASSIERLQPQHF.